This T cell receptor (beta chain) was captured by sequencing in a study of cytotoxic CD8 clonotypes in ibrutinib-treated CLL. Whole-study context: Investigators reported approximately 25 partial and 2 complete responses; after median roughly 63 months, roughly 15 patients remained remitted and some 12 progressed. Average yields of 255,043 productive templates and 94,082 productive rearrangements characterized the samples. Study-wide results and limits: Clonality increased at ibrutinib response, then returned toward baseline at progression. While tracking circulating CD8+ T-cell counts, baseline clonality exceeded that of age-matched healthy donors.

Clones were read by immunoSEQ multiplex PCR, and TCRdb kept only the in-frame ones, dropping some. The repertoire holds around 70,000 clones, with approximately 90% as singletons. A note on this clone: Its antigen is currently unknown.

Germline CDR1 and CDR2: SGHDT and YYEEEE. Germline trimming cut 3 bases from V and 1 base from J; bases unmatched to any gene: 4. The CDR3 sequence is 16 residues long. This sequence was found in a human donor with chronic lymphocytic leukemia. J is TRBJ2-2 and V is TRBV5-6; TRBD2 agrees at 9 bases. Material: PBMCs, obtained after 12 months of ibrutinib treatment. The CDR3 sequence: CASSSMTSGNTGELFF. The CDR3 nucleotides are TGTGCCAGCAGCTCAATGACTAGCGGGAACACCGGGGAGCTGTTTTTT.